Listed here are 29 T cell receptor beta chains from one sample, sequenced in a study of T-cell memory formation after mild COVID-19. TCRdb analysed the 5' RACE reads with MiXCR anew, one entry per CDR3 protein. This sample has some 280,000 distinct CDR3 sequences, with roughly 17% found just once. Sequenced: PBMCs or a T cell subset sorted from them (not recorded which). Receptor source: a man between 18 and 29 years old who had mild COVID-19 (a few samples of this study predate the infection). Cell type and time point are not known.

The CDR3 nucleotides are TGTGCCAGCAGCTCCGGGACGCTGAACACCGGGGAGCTGTTTTTT. It translates to CASSSGTLNTGELFF. The V gene is TRBV5-4, the J gene TRBJ2-2; the D gene could be TRBD1 or TRBD2 (5 bases each). With 3 bases removed from V and 1 base from J, the gap between germline ends came to 10 bases. Germline assignment: CDR1 SGHNT and CDR2 YYREEE (reference sequence). The CDR3 loop spans 15 amino acids.

CDR3 region: CASSLGTGAQTQYF. Written as DNA, the CDR3 is TGCGCCAGCAGCTTAGGAACGGGTGCTCAGACCCAGTACTTC. This rearrangement joins TRBV5-1 to TRBJ2-5, with D uncertain. Per the germline V gene, CDR1 is SGHRS and CDR2 is YFSETQ. The length of the CDR3 is 14 residues. Trimming took 2 bases from V and 6 from J, leaving 14 bases between them.

In its sample, this clonotype was seen a few times. The chain combines TRBV20-1 with TRBJ2-1; TRBD2 agrees at 9 bases. Germline V gene sequence: CDR1 DFQATT, CDR2 SNEGSKA (reference sequence). V trimming: 3 bases; J trimming: 3 bases; junction bases outside the gene matches: 3. The CDR3 consists of 14 residues. The CDR3 spells CSASKAGGYNEQFF. For the CDR3, the DNA is TGCAGTGCTAGCAAAGCGGGGGGCTACAATGAGCAGTTCTTC.

This clonotype was detected many times. The chain employs TRBV18 and TRBJ2-3; tentative D call: TRBD2 (5 bases). V lost 1 base to trimming and J lost 3 bases, with 5 bases between them. The germline V gene has CDR1 KGHSH and CDR2 LQKENI. This CDR3 is built from 13 residues. The CDR3 nucleotides are TGTGCCAGCTCACCACGCGGGACAGATACGCAGTATTTT. This encodes CASSPRGTDTQYF. The entire variable domain, with the rest obtained from reference TRBV18 and TRBJ2-3, is as follows: NAGVMQNPRHLVRRRGQEARLRCSPMKGHSHVYWYRQLPEEGLKFMVYLQKENIIDESGMPKERFSAEFPKEGPSILRIQQVVRGDSAAYFCASSPRGTDTQYFGPGTRLTVL.

The genes are TRBV4-2 and TRBJ2-7, with 8 bases fitting TRBD2. Germline V lookup: CDR1 LGHNA, CDR2 YNFKEQ. V dropped 3 bases and J dropped 4; count of bases not matched to a gene: 11. The CDR3 consists of 16 residues. CDR3 residues: CASSQETGGVSYEQYF. The CDR3 DNA follows: TGTGCCAGCAGCCAGGAAACGGGGGGGGTCTCTTACGAGCAGTACTTC.

The sample holds a few counts of this clonotype. This chain joins TRBV12-3 or TRBV12-4 and TRBJ2-5, with D possibly matching TRBD1 (6 bases). V shed 6 bases and J shed 3 bases, with 17 bases lying between them. The CDR3 contains 15 residues. The chain's CDR3 is CASSWGPSQKETQYF. CDR3 DNA: TGTGCCAGCAGCTGGGGGCCTAGCCAGAAAGAGACCCAGTACTTC.

A few counts support this clonotype. The J gene is TRBJ1-4, the V gene TRBV18, with 7 positions matching TRBD1. V shed 3 bases, J shed 6 bases, and the junction held 4 bases outside the gene matches. The CDR3 runs 14 residues. Germline CDR1 KGHSH, CDR2 LQKENI. CDR3 DNA: TGTGCCAGCTCACCGGGACAGTCCGATGAAAAACTGTTTTTT. Protein sequence: CASSPGQSDEKLFF.

This chain links TRBV6-5 with TRBJ2-1; a possible D gene is TRBD2 (6 bases). V was clipped by 0 bases and J by 7 bases, with 19 bases between them. CDR1 is MNHEY, CDR2 SVGAGI, per germline. CDR3 length equals 17 residues. The CDR3 sequence is CASSYSIGAGTLNEQFF. The CDR3 DNA reads TGTGCCAGCAGTTACTCGATAGGGGCGGGGACTTTAAATGAGCAGTTCTTC.

The chain joins TRBV7-2 to TRBJ2-3; tentatively, D is TRBD1 (5 bases). V lost 3 bases, J lost 6 bases, and 13 bases lay in between. Germline V gene sequence: CDR1 SGHTA, CDR2 FQGNSA. The CDR3 extends over 14 amino acids. This CDR3 is CASSLGPQADTQYF. DNA for the CDR3: TGTGCCAGCAGCTTGGGGCCACAGGCCGATACGCAGTATTTT.

This clonotype was found many times. The gene calls are TRBV7-2 and TRBJ1-4, with 9 positions matching TRBD1. This CDR3 region has 15 residues. The ends lost 5 bases at V and 8 bases at J; junction bases unmatched: 9. Looked up from germline, CDR1 is SGHTA and CDR2 is FQGNSA. The CDR3 sequence: CASSARQGEEEKLFF. CDR3 DNA sequence: TGTGCCAGCAGCGCCCGACAGGGGGAGGAGGAAAAACTGTTTTTT. Full variable domain (outside the CDR3, taken from reference TRBV7-2 and TRBJ1-4): GAGVSQSPSNKVTEKGKDVELRCDPISGHTALYWYRQSLGQGLEFLIYFQGNSAPDKSGLPSDRFSAERTGGSVSTLTIQRTQQEDSAVYLCASSARQGEEEKLFFGSGTQLSVL.

Only a few counts were recorded for this clonotype. The genes are TRBV18 and TRBJ1-5; no definite D call. Germline CDR1 is KGHSH and CDR2 is LQKENI. The length of the CDR3 is 15 residues. V lost 8 bases to trimming and J lost 2 bases, with 16 bases between them. CDR3 in DNA: TGTGCCAGCGCCCGGGATAAAGTCGGCAATCAGCCCCAGCATTTT. Protein: CASARDKVGNQPQHF.

V usage is TRBV29-1 and J usage is TRBJ2-7; D uncertain. This CDR3 is 11 amino acids long. CDR1 SQVTM and CDR2 ANQGSEA come from the germline V gene. The germline V and J ends were trimmed by 5 bases and 2 bases, with 7 bases remaining between them. CDR3 in DNA: TGCAGCGTTACAGCAACCTACGAGCAGTACTTC. Its protein product is CSVTATYEQYF.

This clonotype showed up just a few times. V and J are TRBV28 and TRBJ1-5; 10 nucleotides align to TRBD1. This CDR3 region has 16 residues. V lost 6 bases to trimming and J lost 3 bases; unmatched junction nucleotides: 8. CDR1 MDHEN and CDR2 SYDVKM come from the germline V gene. The CDR3 spells CASRSGDRGFNQPQHF. The CDR3 region has the DNA TGTGCCAGCAGGTCGGGGGACAGGGGTTTCAATCAGCCCCAGCATTTT.

This clonotype has only a few counts. This sequence joins TRBV5-1 and TRBJ2-7; possibly TRBD2 for D (5 bases). This CDR3 is 13 amino acids long. Germline CDR1 SGHRS, CDR2 YFSETQ. Trimming left V 4 bases short and J 4 bases short, with 12 bases between. In nucleotides, the CDR3 is TGCGCCAGCAGCCAATGGGGAGTATACGAGCAGTACTTC. It yields the protein CASSQWGVYEQYF.

In this sample, this clonotype turned up many times. The chain has TRBV12-3 or TRBV12-4 and TRBJ1-5; 7 positions agree with TRBD1. This CDR3 is built from 15 residues. The ends lost 1 base at V and 3 bases at J; junction bases unmatched: 3. The CDR3 coding sequence is TGTGCCAGCAGTTTAGAGGGGACAGTCAATCAGCCCCAGCATTTT. It encodes CASSLEGTVNQPQHF.

This rearrangement joins TRBV2 to TRBJ2-4; 13 nucleotides align to TRBD2. The trim removed 5 bases at V and 6 bases at J, leaving 4 bases unmatched. The CDR3 is 15 amino acids. Germline loops: CDR1 SNHLY, CDR2 FYNNEI. CDR3 sequence: CASSPTSGGRNIQYF. CDR3 nucleotides: TGTGCCAGCAGTCCGACTAGCGGGGGGCGAAACATTCAGTACTTC.

This clonotype was seen more than once but under ten times. The rearrangement uses TRBV5-4 and TRBJ2-1; 14 bases align to TRBD2. This CDR3 spans 17 amino acids. J was trimmed by 3 bases and V by 3 bases; bases with no gene match: 5. Germline loops: CDR1 SGHNT, CDR2 YYREEE (reference sequence). This chain's CDR3 is CASSWGLAGAIYNEQFF. CDR3 in DNA: TGTGCCAGCAGCTGGGGACTAGCGGGGGCCATCTACAATGAGCAGTTCTTC.

This clonotype was observed a few times. J is TRBJ2-1 and V is TRBV24-1; D uncertain. The CDR3 is 11 amino acids. Germline lookup yields CDR1 KGHDR and CDR2 SFDVKD. Trimming shortened V by 3 bases and J by 7 bases, and 3 bases separated the two germline ends. The CDR3 loop reads CATSDGNEQFF. CDR3 coding DNA: TGTGCCACCAGTGATGGGAATGAGCAGTTCTTC.

This clonotype appeared many times. The V gene is TRBV7-2, the J gene TRBJ2-1, with TRBD2 matching over 16 bases. Germline assignment: CDR1 SGHTA and CDR2 FQGNSA. The V and J ends lost 5 bases and 14 bases, in that order; junction bases with no gene match: 12. The CDR3 loop spans 16 amino acids. The CDR3 region has the DNA TGTGCCAGCAGCCCCGTGGGGACTAGCGGGGGGGCCACGGAGTTCTTC. Its protein product is CASSPVGTSGGATEFF.

This clonotype was seen ten or more times. This chain uses TRBV7-2 with TRBJ2-1; 8 nucleotides match TRBD1. Germline CDR1 SGHTA, CDR2 FQGNSA. The CDR3 is 12 residues long. V trimming: 6 bases; J trimming: 13 bases; junction bases outside the gene matches: 8. The CDR3 region has the DNA TGTGCCAGCAGAGAACAGGGGGGATCCCAGTTCTTC. It yields the protein CASREQGGSQFF.

This clonotype appeared a few times. DNA of the CDR3: TGTGCCAGCAGGGGACAGACCTACGAGCAGTACTTC. Translated, it gives CASRGQTYEQYF. The genes are TRBV12-3 or TRBV12-4 and TRBJ2-7; 7 bases map to TRBD1. The CDR3 extends over 12 amino acids. V lost 6 bases, J lost 2 bases, and 1 base stayed unmatched.

The chain employs TRBV7-2 and TRBJ2-1; 7 nucleotides agree with TRBD2. The CDR3 has 14 residues. V dropped 6 bases and J dropped 7; count of bases not matched to a gene: 9. Germline loops: CDR1 SGHTA, CDR2 FQGNSA. The CDR3 reads CASRLVGGGNEQFF. The CDR3 nucleotides read TGTGCCAGCAGACTAGTGGGGGGAGGGAATGAGCAGTTCTTC. The whole variable domain, filled in from reference TRBV7-2 and TRBJ2-1, reads GAGVSQSPSNKVTEKGKDVELRCDPISGHTALYWYRQSLGQGLEFLIYFQGNSAPDKSGLPSDRFSAERTGGSVSTLTIQRTQQEDSAVYLCASRLVGGGNEQFFGPGTRLTVL.

This clonotype has a count of ten or more. J is TRBJ1-6 and V is TRBV12-3 or TRBV12-4, with D possibly matching TRBD1 (5 bases). Trimming took 1 base from V and 9 from J, leaving 7 bases between them. The CDR3 has 13 amino acids. The CDR3 is CASSLDGGSPLHF. The CDR3 DNA is TGTGCCAGCAGTTTAGATGGGGGTTCACCCCTCCACTTT.

This clonotype was observed a handful of times. The chain is built from TRBV2 and TRBJ2-3; TRBD2 agrees at 7 bases. The germline V gene has CDR1 SNHLY and CDR2 FYNNEI. V was clipped by 5 bases and J by 4 bases; unmatched bases: 6. CDR3 size: 14 residues. The CDR3 region is CASSPGLRSDTQYF. The CDR3 region has the DNA TGTGCCAGCAGTCCGGGACTAAGGTCAGATACGCAGTATTTT.

This clonotype was observed a few times. The V gene is TRBV6-5, the J gene TRBJ1-5; D is undetermined. Germline values: CDR1 MNHEY, CDR2 SVGAGI. The CDR3 totals 15 residues. The V end was cut by 0 bases, the J end by 1 base, with 7 bases between. This CDR3 reads CASSYSSWSNQPQHF. DNA of the CDR3: TGTGCCAGCAGTTACTCGTCGTGGAGCAATCAGCCCCAGCATTTT.

The chain combines TRBV7-9 with TRBJ1-5; D is ambiguous. The germline CDR1 and CDR2 sequences are SEHNR and FQNEAQ (reference sequence). V was trimmed by 1 base and J by 7 bases, leaving 14 bases between them. The CDR3 length is 15 residues. CDR3 nucleotide sequence: TGTGCCAGCAGCTTAGGGCCCACCCCGTTGCAGCCCCAGCATTTT. This encodes CASSLGPTPLQPQHF.

J is TRBJ1-1 and V is TRBV4-3; D perhaps matches TRBD1 (5 bases). Germline values: CDR1 LGHNA, CDR2 YSLEER. This CDR3 is built from 17 residues. V was trimmed by 0 bases and J by 0 bases, leaving 14 bases between them. As DNA, the CDR3 is TGCGCCAGCAGCCAAGAGACAGCGGGCCAGTTGAACACTGAAGCTTTCTTT. Translated, it gives CASSQETAGQLNTEAFF.

This clonotype was picked up many times. The chain carries TRBV4-2 and TRBJ1-2, with no clear D. The CDR3 sequence is 14 residues long. CDR1 and CDR2 (germline): LGHNA, YNFKEQ. V was trimmed by 0 bases and J by 7 bases, leaving 12 bases between them. CDR3 in DNA: TGTGCCAGCAGCCAAGAGAACGCGGACGGTGGCTACACCTTC. Protein sequence: CASSQENADGGYTF.

The rearrangement uses TRBV28 and TRBJ1-5; D not resolved. Germline assignment: CDR1 MDHEN and CDR2 SYDVKM. V was trimmed by 4 bases and J by 9 bases, leaving 10 bases between them. This CDR3 region has 12 residues. The CDR3 loop is CASSSFGGPQHF. CDR3 DNA sequence: TGTGCCAGCAGTTCCTTCGGTGGGCCCCAGCATTTT.